A selection of T cell receptor beta chains follows, all from one sample in a study of neoadjuvant anti-PD-1 for oral cavity cancer. Assay: immunoSEQ multiplex PCR; the TCRdb copy retains only in-frame clones and omits some. In the table there are 72,000 or so clones, 80% to 90% of which are singletons. The starting material was PBMCs, obtained before nivolumab (anti-PD-1) treatment. Every receptor here comes from a person between 35 and 79 years old with oral cavity squamous cell carcinoma. The CDR3 runs from the conserved cysteine through the conserved F or W. A D gene is named only where the DNA matches it firmly. Rows give clone size only sometimes, using once, few, many, or a class for an expanded clone.

V: TRBV7-8
size: .
D: TRBD2
J: TRBJ2-7
CDR3: CASRSSGRAAEQYF
DNA: TGTGCCAGCAGGTCTAGCGGGAGGGCCGCCGAGCAGTACTTC

V: TRBV7-9
size: .
D: TRBD2
J: TRBJ2-5
CDR3: CASSLGLAGVLGETQYF
DNA: TGTGCCAGCAGCTTAGGACTAGCGGGAGTTTTGGGAGAGACCCAGTACTTC

V: TRBV30
size: once
D: .
J: TRBJ1-5
CDR3: CAWSLVGNQPQHF
DNA: TGTGCCTGGAGCTTAGTTGGCAATCAGCCCCAGCATTTT

V: TRBV7-3
size: .
D: TRBD1
J: TRBJ2-3
CDR3: CASSLKGAGTDTQYF
DNA: TGTGCCAGCAGCTTAAAGGGGGCAGGCACAGATACGCAGTATTTT

V: TRBV7-9
size: .
D: .
J: TRBJ1-3
CDR3: CASSLRTISGNTIYF
DNA: TGTGCCAGCAGCTTGAGGACCATCTCTGGAAACACCATATATTTT

V: TRBV18
size: once
D: .
J: TRBJ2-2
CDR3: CASSPPQGNTGELFF
DNA: TGTGCCAGCTCACCCCCACAGGGAAACACCGGGGAGCTGTTTTTT

V: TRBV29-1
size: .
D: .
J: TRBJ2-7
CDR3: CSVVGGWPYEQYF
DNA: TGCAGCGTTGTTGGAGGGTGGCCCTACGAGCAGTACTTC

V: TRBV7-9
size: .
D: TRBD1
J: TRBJ1-2
CDR3: CASSSTLTGVLNYGYTF
DNA: TGTGCCAGCAGCTCCACCCTGACAGGGGTTCTTAACTATGGCTACACCTTC

V: TRBV7-9
size: .
D: .
J: TRBJ1-2
CDR3: CASSQIGAASYTF
DNA: TGTGCCAGCAGTCAAATCGGGGCCGCTAGCTACACCTTC

V: TRBV7-8
size: few
D: .
J: TRBJ2-7
CDR3: CASSPPLRLGSYEQYF
DNA: TGTGCCAGCAGCCCTCCCCTACGACTTGGCTCCTACGAGCAGTACTTC

V: TRBV27
size: .
D: .
J: TRBJ1-6
CDR3: CASSYGFYNSPLHF
DNA: TGTGCCAGCAGTTACGGGTTCTATAATTCACCCCTCCACTTT

V: TRBV19
size: .
D: .
J: TRBJ1-2
CDR3: CASSILQGSYGYTF
DNA: TGTGCCAGTAGTATCCTACAGGGCTCCTATGGCTACACCTTC

V: TRBV18
size: .
D: .
J: TRBJ2-6
CDR3: CASSPGSGANVLTF
DNA: TGTGCCAGCTCACCAGGGTCTGGGGCCAACGTCCTGACTTTC

V: TRBV4-1
size: few
D: TRBD1
J: TRBJ2-3
CDR3: CASSQRDRFPTDTQYF
DNA: TGCGCCAGCAGCCAACGGGACAGGTTTCCCACAGATACGCAGTATTTT

V: TRBV15
size: .
D: .
J: TRBJ2-7
CDR3: CATSRGPGSPYEQYF
DNA: TGTGCCACCAGCAGAGGGCCAGGCTCCCCCTACGAGCAGTACTTC

V: TRBV15
size: once
D: .
J: TRBJ2-7
CDR3: CATSRDSWGHRFDEQYF
DNA: TGTGCCACCAGCAGAGATTCGTGGGGACACCGGTTCGACGAGCAGTACTTC

V: TRBV6-1
size: .
D: TRBD2
J: TRBJ2-4
CDR3: CASSEPDGRGAKNIQYF
DNA: TGTGCCAGCAGTGAACCTGACGGGAGGGGAGCCAAAAACATTCAGTACTTC

V: TRBV18
size: .
D: .
J: TRBJ1-2
CDR3: CASSPPQGIGYGYTF
DNA: TGTGCCAGCTCACCACCACAGGGAATCGGCTATGGCTACACCTTC

V: TRBV9
size: once
D: TRBD1
J: TRBJ1-6
CDR3: CASSKAGTGAWLPLHF
DNA: TGTGCCAGCAGCAAAGCTGGGACAGGGGCCTGGTTACCCCTCCACTTT

V: TRBV9
size: .
D: .
J: TRBJ2-1
CDR3: CASSVGGGPEGHEQFF
DNA: TGTGCCAGCAGCGTGGGGGGCGGCCCCGAAGGACATGAGCAGTTCTTC

V: TRBV27
size: .
D: .
J: TRBJ2-7
CDR3: CASLPRGGDIHEQYF
DNA: TGTGCCAGCCTTCCGAGAGGGGGGGACATCCACGAGCAGTACTTC

V: TRBV27
size: .
D: TRBD2
J: TRBJ2-1
CDR3: CASTPRLAGGPFSYNEQFF
DNA: TGTGCCAGCACCCCGCGCCTGGCGGGGGGGCCTTTTTCCTACAATGAGCAGTTCTTC

V: TRBV19
size: .
D: TRBD1
J: TRBJ2-7
CDR3: CASSLDRGMYEQYF
DNA: TGTGCCAGTAGTTTGGACAGGGGAATGTACGAGCAGTACTTC

V: TRBV19
size: .
D: .
J: TRBJ1-5
CDR3: CASSMSGSNQPQHF
DNA: TGTGCCAGTAGTATGAGCGGTAGCAATCAGCCCCAGCATTTT

V: TRBV19
size: .
D: TRBD1
J: TRBJ1-5
CDR3: CASSITRQGPQHF
DNA: TGTGCCAGTAGTATAACGCGACAGGGGCCCCAGCATTTT

V: TRBV4-2
size: few
D: .
J: TRBJ1-3
CDR3: CASSQSNPGLTNTIYF
DNA: TGTGCCAGCAGCCAATCGAACCCCGGGCTAACAAACACCATATATTTT

V: TRBV4-1
size: few
D: .
J: TRBJ2-3
CDR3: CASSPRWGGGVTDTQYF
DNA: TGCGCCAGCTCACCAAGATGGGGAGGGGGGGTCACAGATACGCAGTATTTT

V: TRBV27
size: .
D: TRBD1
J: TRBJ1-6
CDR3: CASSSGQGAFSPLHF
DNA: TGTGCCAGCAGTTCAGGACAGGGGGCTTTTTCACCCCTCCACTTT

V: TRBV4-2
size: .
D: TRBD2
J: TRBJ2-1
CDR3: CASSLAGGSSYNEQFF
DNA: TGTGCCAGCAGCCTTGCGGGGGGAAGCTCCTACAATGAGCAGTTCTTC

V: TRBV10-2
size: .
D: .
J: TRBJ2-1
CDR3: CASSPVNEQFF
DNA: TGCGCCAGCAGCCCTGTCAATGAGCAGTTCTTC

V: TRBV30
size: .
D: .
J: TRBJ2-7
CDR3: CACLNLPLYEQYF
DNA: TGTGCCTGCCTCAACTTGCCACTCTACGAGCAGTACTTC

V: TRBV7-9
size: .
D: .
J: TRBJ2-5
CDR3: CASSFRTGEETQYF
DNA: TGTGCCAGCAGCTTCCGGACGGGGGAAGAGACCCAGTACTTC

V: TRBV5-1
size: .
D: .
J: TRBJ2-2
CDR3: CASSLNSGTIDTGELFF
DNA: TGCGCCAGCAGCTTGAACTCCGGGACAATCGACACCGGGGAGCTGTTTTTT

V: TRBV27
size: .
D: TRBD1
J: TRBJ1-4
CDR3: CASSTRGRVEKLFF
DNA: TGTGCCAGCAGTACCAGGGGGCGCGTTGAAAAACTGTTTTTT

V: TRBV5-1
size: once
D: .
J: TRBJ2-5
CDR3: CASRSGTQSQETQYF
DNA: TGCGCCAGCAGGAGTGGGACGCAGAGCCAAGAGACCCAGTACTTC

V: TRBV4-1
size: .
D: TRBD1
J: TRBJ2-2
CDR3: CASNSPPQGAGGELFF
DNA: TGCGCCAGCAACTCTCCACCACAGGGGGCTGGCGGGGAGCTGTTTTTT

V: TRBV19
size: .
D: .
J: TRBJ2-3
CDR3: CASMPPNTDTQYF
DNA: TGTGCCAGTATGCCGCCCAACACAGATACGCAGTATTTT

V: TRBV6-1
size: few
D: .
J: TRBJ1-6
CDR3: CASSVDLVNNSPLHF
DNA: TGTGCCAGCAGTGTGGATTTGGTCAATAATTCACCCCTCCACTTT

V: TRBV7-9
size: .
D: .
J: TRBJ1-2
CDR3: CASSQPSRSLGGYTF
DNA: TGTGCCAGCAGCCAACCCTCCCGGTCCCTGGGAGGCTACACCTTC

V: TRBV6-1
size: .
D: TRBD1
J: TRBJ2-4
CDR3: CASTRDRDSKNIQYF
DNA: TGTGCCAGCACTCGGGACAGGGACTCCAAAAACATTCAGTACTTC

V: TRBV2
size: once
D: .
J: TRBJ2-4
CDR3: CASSEGANIQYF
DNA: TGTGCCAGCAGTGAGGGGGCGAACATTCAGTACTTC

V: TRBV5-1
size: .
D: .
J: TRBJ2-5
CDR3: CASSLGYGDSQTQYF
DNA: TGCGCCAGCAGCTTGGGGTATGGGGACTCACAAACCCAGTACTTC